This T cell receptor (beta chain) was documented in a study of T cell therapy after organ transplantation. Background on the study: After therapy, patients were monitored for 25 to 35 weeks.

This clone was observed a few times. Its target is unknown. Clones were sequenced by immunoSEQ multiplex PCR, and TCRdb holds only the in-frame ones, with some missing. The sample includes 950 to 1,300 clones, over 35% of them seen just once. IFN-gamma-secreting cells were captured from therapy product cells restimulated approximately 4 hours with a CMV peptide pool. CDR3 length: 15 residues. J lost 8 bases, V lost 4 bases, and 7 bases had no gene match. Germline values: CDR1 SGDLS, CDR2 YYNGEE. The chain joins TRBV9 to TRBJ2-1; 12 bases match TRBD2. The TCR originated in a human patient who had received a solid organ transplant and had CMV disease. Some T cells may be transferred from the graft donor. Material: cultured CD8+ T cells. The CDR3 protein is CASSPKGLAGYEQFF. The CDR3 DNA is TGTGCCAGCAGCCCGAAGGGACTAGCGGGCTATGAGCAGTTCTTC.